These 9 T cell receptor beta chains share one sample of origin, sequenced in a study of human T cells and chemical hapten exposure. Extraction yielded total RNA from whole blood (unfractionated). TCRdb redid the calling of the 5' RACE reads with MiXCR, one entry per CDR3 protein. The sample includes approximately 110,000 distinct CDR3 sequences, 15% to 20% of them seen just once. The origin of the receptors is a human donor in good health.

This clonotype was counted a few times. V usage is TRBV6-6 and J usage is TRBJ1-1, with D maybe TRBD1 (6 bases). This CDR3 has 13 residues. V dropped 6 bases and J dropped 6 bases, with 14 bases sitting between them. Germline V lookup: CDR1 MNHNY, CDR2 SVGAGI (reference sequence). The chain's CDR3 is CASSPDRFSEAFF. Here the CDR3 DNA reads TGTGCCAGCAGCCCCGACAGGTTCTCTGAAGCTTTCTTT.

This clonotype has a handful of counts. The chain has TRBV5-1 and TRBJ2-1, with D possibly called TRBD1 or TRBD2 (5 bases each). Trimming pared 0 bases from V and 0 bases from J, leaving 10 bases between. This CDR3 is 16 amino acids long. Germline V lookup: CDR1 SGHRS, CDR2 YFSETQ. CDR3 protein: CASSLGGSSSYNEQFF. The CDR3 DNA follows: TGCGCCAGCAGCTTGGGGGGGTCGAGCTCCTACAATGAGCAGTTCTTC.

A few counts support this clonotype. The chain uses TRBV25-1 and TRBJ1-1; D perhaps matches TRBD1 (6 bases). The CDR3 length is 16 residues. Germline lookup yields CDR1 MGHDK and CDR2 SYGVNS. Deletions cut 1 base from V and 6 bases from J, with 18 bases between. The CDR3 protein is CASSEFRARGGSEAFF. The CDR3 DNA follows: TGTGCCAGCAGTGAATTCAGGGCGAGGGGGGGGTCTGAAGCTTTCTTT.

The chain has TRBV3-2 and TRBJ2-6; the table gives TRBD1 as D, unverified against the DNA. TRBV3-2 is marked as a pseudogene. The CDR3 contains 20 residues. DNA of the CDR3: TGTGCCAGCAGCCAAGATCTAAGGACAGGGCCGGAAACTGGGGCCAACGTCCTGACTTTC. Its translation: CASSQDLRTGPETGANVLTF.

This clonotype has only a few counts. CDR3 in DNA: TGTGCCAGTAGTATGGGCGACAGCTACGAGCAGTACTTC. Translating it yields CASSMGDSYEQYF. The rearrangement links TRBV19 to TRBJ2-7; perhaps TRBD1 as D (5 bases). Germline loops: CDR1 LNHDA, CDR2 SQIVND (reference sequence). The CDR3 loop spans 13 amino acids. V gave up 3 bases and J gave up 3 bases, with 9 bases separating them.

The chain links TRBV18 to TRBJ1-3; unclear D gene. V lost 2 bases to trimming and J lost 0 bases, with 5 bases between them. The CDR3 runs to 14 residues. Germline CDR1 and CDR2: KGHSH and LQKENI. CDR3 DNA sequence: TGTGCCAGCTCACCAGCAAGCTCTGGAAACACCATATATTTT. This translates into CASSPASSGNTIYF.

V and J are TRBV5-6 and TRBJ1-2; D may be TRBD1 (5 bases). The CDR3 loop spans 14 amino acids. V was pared by 0 bases and J by 5 bases, with 11 bases between. The V gene's germline CDR1 is SGHDT and CDR2 YYEEEE. CDR3 nucleotides: TGTGCCAGCAGCTTGGTCGCAGGGCCTTATGGCTACACCTTC. It is translated as CASSLVAGPYGYTF. Together with reference TRBV5-6 and TRBJ1-2, the CDR3 gives the full variable domain: DAGVTQSPTHLIKTRGQQVTLRCSPKSGHDTVSWYQQALGQGPQFIFQYYEEEERQRGNFPDRFSGHQFPNYSSELNVNALLLGDSALYLCASSLVAGPYGYTFGSGTRLTVV.

Only a few counts were recorded for this clonotype. The genes are TRBV18 and TRBJ2-5; D remains ambiguous. V lost 3 bases and J lost 4, with 18 bases in between. CDR1 and CDR2 from the germline V gene are KGHSH and LQKENI. This CDR3 has 16 residues. The CDR3 loop is CASSPPGRMHVETQYF. CDR3 in DNA: TGTGCCAGCTCACCCCCTGGGCGGATGCATGTAGAGACCCAGTACTTC.

The CDR3 protein is CATSETGTGVGQPQHF. The CDR3 DNA reads as TGTGCCACCAGTGAGACCGGGACAGGGGTGGGGCAGCCCCAGCATTTT. The chain employs TRBV24-1 and TRBJ1-5; 10 bases are a match to TRBD1. Trimming took 4 bases from V and 7 from J; bases not matched to a gene: 9. This CDR3 spans 16 amino acids. CDR1 and CDR2 from the germline V gene are KGHDR and SFDVKD.